The 15 T cell receptor beta chains below all came from one sample that was sequenced in a study of CD8+CD57+ T cells in acquired aplastic anemia. Genomic DNA templated the TCR beta VDJ and CDR3 profiling. TCRdb ran MiXCR on the reads and lists one entry per CDR3 protein. In the table there are some 290,000 distinct CDR3 sequences, roughly 50% of which are singletons. The sample taken for sequencing was sorted CD4+, CD8+, or CD8+CD57+ T cells (not recorded which) from PBMCs. All receptors come from a human donor with severe aplastic anemia or a healthy control (not recorded which).

The V gene is TRBV20-1, the J gene TRBJ2-2, with D perhaps matching TRBD2 (6 bases). The ends were cut back, 4 bases at V and 1 base at J, with 10 bases in the middle. The CDR3 is 14 residues long. Germline lookup yields CDR1 DFQATT and CDR2 SNEGSKA (reference sequence). The CDR3 nucleotides read TGCAGTGCTAAGGACTACCTGAACACCGGGGAGCTGTTTTTT. Its protein product is CSAKDYLNTGELFF.

This clonotype turned up a few times. V and J are TRBV19 and TRBJ1-6, with D perhaps matching TRBD1 (6 bases). Deletions cut 5 bases from V and 9 bases from J, with 8 bases between. CDR3 length: 12 residues. Per germline, CDR1 LNHDA and CDR2 SQIVND (reference sequence). The CDR3 DNA sequence: TGTGCCAGTAGTCCAGGGGTTTCACCCCTCCACTTT. It yields the protein CASSPGVSPLHF.

This sequence joins TRBV7-9 and TRBJ2-2, with 11 bases fitting TRBD2. Trimming removed 1 base from V and 9 bases from J; junction bases left unmatched: 7. This CDR3 spans 16 amino acids. The germline V gene encodes CDR1 SEHNR and CDR2 FQNEAQ (reference sequence). The CDR3 loop is CASSLGGSGGARELFF. CDR3 bases: TGTGCCAGCAGCTTAGGGGGTAGCGGGGGGGCCAGGGAGCTGTTTTTT.

This clonotype was observed a few times. CDR3 in amino acids: CSVPVTDTQYF. The CDR3 region has the DNA TGCAGCGTTCCTGTGACGGATACGCAGTATTTT. The chain couples TRBV29-1 to TRBJ2-3; D call uncertain. There are 11 residues in the CDR3. Trimming removed 5 bases from V and 6 bases from J, with 9 bases in between. The germline V gene encodes CDR1 SQVTM and CDR2 ANQGSEA.

This chain uses TRBV19 with TRBJ1-6, with TRBD1 matching 8 bases. Trimming cost V 5 bases and J 9 bases; bases outside gene matches: 6. Germline V gene data show CDR1 as LNHDA and CDR2 as SQIVND (reference sequence). CDR3 length equals 14 residues. The CDR3 region is CASSLDRGSSPLHF. The CDR3 DNA follows: TGTGCCAGTAGTCTCGACAGGGGCAGTTCACCCCTCCACTTT.

This clonotype was detected many times. This sequence joins TRBV30 and TRBJ1-5; D gene uncertain. In germline, CDR1 is GTSNPN, CDR2 SVGIG (reference sequence). The CDR3 totals 14 residues. Trimming removed 1 base from V and 0 bases from J, with 7 bases in between. Written as DNA, the CDR3 is TGTGCCTGGAGTGATAGCCTTAGCAATCAGCCCCAGCATTTT. This codes for CAWSDSLSNQPQHF.

This clonotype was observed many times. CDR3 protein: CASNPKGARYGYTF. CDR3 bases: TGTGCCAGCAACCCAAAGGGGGCCCGCTATGGCTACACCTTC. This chain links TRBV12-3 or TRBV12-4 with TRBJ1-2; 7 positions match TRBD1. There are 14 residues in the CDR3. The ends lost 7 bases at V and 4 bases at J; junction bases unmatched: 9.

The table lists this clonotype with many counts. The chain employs TRBV2 and TRBJ1-1; D might be TRBD1 (5 bases). The germline V gene encodes CDR1 SNHLY and CDR2 FYNNEI. The CDR3 has 13 amino acids. The ends were cut back, 7 bases at V and 1 base at J, with 10 bases in the middle. CDR3 coding DNA: TGTGCCAGCACGGGACCGGGGAACACTGAAGCTTTCTTT. Residues: CASTGPGNTEAFF.

This clonotype was observed a few times. The chain links TRBV12-3 or TRBV12-4 to TRBJ2-6, with D uncertain. The CDR3 runs 14 residues. V was pared by 1 base and J by 4 bases, with 5 bases between. The CDR3 nucleotides are TGTGCCAGCAGTTTAGGTGGGGGGGCCAACGTCCTGACTTTC. Translating gives CASSLGGGANVLTF.

This chain uses TRBV5-1 with TRBJ2-7; D is undetermined. The CDR3 has 14 residues. Germline CDR1 reads SGHRS; CDR2 reads YFSETQ. Trimming took off 2 bases at V and 0 bases at J, with 9 bases between the two ends. As DNA, the CDR3 is TGCGCCAGCAGCTTTTTGGCGGACTCCTACGAGCAGTACTTC. It translates to CASSFLADSYEQYF. Complete variable domain (other parts from reference TRBV5-1 and TRBJ2-7): KAGVTQTPRYLIKTRGQQVTLSCSPISGHRSVSWYQQTPGQGLQFLFEYFSETQRNKGNFPGRFSGRQFSNSRSEMNVSTLELGDSALYLCASSFLADSYEQYFGPGTRLTVT.

The chain links TRBV5-8 to TRBJ1-6; 9 positions agree with TRBD1. Germline V lookup: CDR1 SGHTS, CDR2 YDEGEE. This CDR3 is 16 amino acids long. The trim removed 9 bases at V and 11 bases at J, leaving 18 bases unmatched. The chain's CDR3 is CANKDPTGTGTTPLHF. In DNA, the CDR3 is TGTGCCAACAAAGACCCGACCGGGACAGGGACCACACCCCTCCACTTT.

The gene calls are TRBV19 and TRBJ2-2; 7 bases map to TRBD1. V lost 9 bases and J lost 5; bases outside the gene matches: 6. Germline values: CDR1 LNHDA, CDR2 SQIVND (reference sequence). The CDR3 extends over 13 amino acids. This chain's CDR3 is CASSTGWTGELFF. The CDR3 region has the DNA TGTGCCAGCTCGACAGGGTGGACCGGGGAGCTGTTTTTT.

This clonotype turned up a few times. This chain joins TRBV28 and TRBJ1-3; TRBD1 is a possible D gene (6 bases). CDR1 is MDHEN, CDR2 SYDVKM, per germline. The CDR3 runs 16 residues. V gave up 3 bases and J gave up 2 bases, with 14 bases separating them. In DNA form, the CDR3 reads TGTGCCAGCAGTTTTCGGGGGGGGCGAACTGGAAACACCATATATTTT. It codes for CASSFRGGRTGNTIYF.

This CDR3 is CASSYYVVGNTEAFF. The DNA of the CDR3 is TGTGCCAGCAGCTACTATGTTGTGGGGAACACTGAAGCTTTCTTT. The chain joins TRBV7-8 to TRBJ1-1; no firm D call. The CDR3 extends over 15 amino acids. The germline gives CDR1 SGHVS, CDR2 FQNEAQ. Trimming shortened V by 4 bases and J by 1 base, and 13 bases separated the two germline ends.

This clonotype was observed a handful of times. The chain employs TRBV14 and TRBJ2-7; 7 nucleotides agree with TRBD1. Trimming removed 2 bases from V and 3 bases from J; junction bases left unmatched: 10. CDR1 is SGHDN and CDR2 is FVKESK in the germline V gene. This CDR3 comprises 16 residues. CDR3: CASSQLDRAGNYEQYF. Written as DNA, the CDR3 is TGTGCCAGCAGCCAACTCGACAGGGCAGGAAACTACGAGCAGTACTTC. Based on the CDR3 plus reference TRBV14 and TRBJ2-7, the full variable domain is EAGVTQFPSHSVIEKGQTVTLRCDPISGHDNLYWYRRVMGKEIKFLLHFVKESKQDESGMPNNRFLAERTGGTYSTLKVQPAELEDSGVYFCASSQLDRAGNYEQYFGPGTRLTVT.